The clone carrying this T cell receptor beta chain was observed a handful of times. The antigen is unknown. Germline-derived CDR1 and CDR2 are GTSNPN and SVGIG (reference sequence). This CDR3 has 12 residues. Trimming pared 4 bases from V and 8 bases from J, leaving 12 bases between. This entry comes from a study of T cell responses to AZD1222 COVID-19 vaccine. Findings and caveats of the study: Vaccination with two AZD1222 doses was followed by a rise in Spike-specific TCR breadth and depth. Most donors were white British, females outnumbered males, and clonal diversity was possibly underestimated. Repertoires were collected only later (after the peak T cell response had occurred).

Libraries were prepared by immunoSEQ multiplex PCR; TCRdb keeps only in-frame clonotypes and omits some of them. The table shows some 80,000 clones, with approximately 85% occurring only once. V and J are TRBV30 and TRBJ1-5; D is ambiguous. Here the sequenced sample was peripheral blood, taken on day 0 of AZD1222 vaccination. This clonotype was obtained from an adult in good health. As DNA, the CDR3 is TGTGCCTGGAATGCTATGGGTGAGCCCCAGCATTTT. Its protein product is CAWNAMGEPQHF.